The clone carrying this T cell receptor beta chain occurred once. Method: immunoSEQ multiplex PCR; TCRdb's copy keeps in-frame clones and lacks some. The sample lists 40,000 to 60,000 clones; around 93% were seen once. Trimming removed 2 bases from V and 5 bases from J; junction bases left unmatched: 7. The CDR3 runs 15 residues. Germline V CDR1 and CDR2: SGHTA, FQGNSA. The sample belongs to a study of T cell changes during pregnancy in multiple sclerosis. The chain couples TRBV7-2 to TRBJ2-7; 9 bases map to TRBD1. The receptor comes from a female donor with multiple sclerosis, enrolled in a pregnancy study. This sample comprised CD4+ T cells from peripheral blood mononuclear cells, obtained after pregnancy. CDR3 bases: TGTGCCAGCAGCTTATTACAGGGGGCGAGCCACGAGCAGTACTTC. Protein: CASSLLQGASHEQYF.